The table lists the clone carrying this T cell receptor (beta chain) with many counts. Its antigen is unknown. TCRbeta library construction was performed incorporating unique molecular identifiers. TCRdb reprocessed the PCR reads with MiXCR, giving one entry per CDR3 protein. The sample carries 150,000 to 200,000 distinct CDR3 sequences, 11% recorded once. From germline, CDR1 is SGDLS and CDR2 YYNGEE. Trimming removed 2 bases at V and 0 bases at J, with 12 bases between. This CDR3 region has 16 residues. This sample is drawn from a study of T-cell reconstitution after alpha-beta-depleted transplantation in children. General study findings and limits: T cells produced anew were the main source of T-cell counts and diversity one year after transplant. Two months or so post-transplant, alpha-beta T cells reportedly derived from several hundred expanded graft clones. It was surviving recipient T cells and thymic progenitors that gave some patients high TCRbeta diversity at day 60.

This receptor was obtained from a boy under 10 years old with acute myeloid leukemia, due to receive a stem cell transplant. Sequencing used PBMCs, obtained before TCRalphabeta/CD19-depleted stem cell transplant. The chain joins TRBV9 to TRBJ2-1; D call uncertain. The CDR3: CASSVMDGSSYNEQFF. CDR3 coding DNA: TGTGCCAGCAGCGTGATGGACGGAAGCTCCTACAATGAGCAGTTCTTC.